This T cell receptor beta chain originates from a study of a mutant IDH1 vaccine in newly diagnosed glioma. Time point denoted: week 23, last vaccination. It was 300 ug of mutant IDH1 20-mer peptide that made up each vaccine dose, given with topical imiquimod. The protocol was immunoSEQ multiplex PCR, while the TCRdb copy is restricted to in-frame clones and leaves out a portion. The profile shows approximately 41,000 clones, roughly 90% of them singletons. In the case of this clone: What it recognizes is unknown.

CDR1 and CDR2 (germline): WSHSY, SAAADI. This CDR3 spans 14 amino acids. V was clipped by 2 bases and J by 5 bases, with 12 bases between them. Study results and caveats: Pseudoprogression appeared independent of alterations in top peripheral clonotypes.

The sequence was obtained from a man between 50 and 59 years old with glioma. This chain links TRBV10-2 with TRBJ1-2, with D uncertain. The sample in question was PBMCs, obtained from a glioma patient whose treatment included an IDH1 peptide vaccine. The CDR3, as DNA: TGCGCCAGCAGTGAGGATAGGGCTTCGTATGGCTACACCTTC. Its protein is CASSEDRASYGYTF.